What follows is one TCR beta chain and its context. Its antigen is not identified. The sample originates from a study of long-term antiretroviral therapy in people with HIV. Samples were assayed with immunoSEQ v3.0 at survey level. Libraries were prepared by immunoSEQ multiplex PCR; TCRdb keeps only in-frame clonotypes and omits some of them. The sample includes under 50,000 clones, more than 80% of them seen just once. The CDR3 covers 11 residues. V lost 5 bases and J lost 5, with 7 bases in between. Germline V gene data show CDR1 as SGHTA and CDR2 as FQGNSA. The samples, holding roughly 0.95-10 million cryopreserved PBMC, were thawed before DNA extraction was carried out. Overall study results and limits: Before ART, certain clones expanded, and these dominated the repertoire at all time points. Missing from the dataset were any data on ART adherence, viral resistance or therapy changes.

The receptor was isolated from a woman aged 50 to 60 with HIV. The sample was unsorted PBMCs, taken 3.1 years after starting antiretroviral therapy. The chain links TRBV7-2 to TRBJ2-7; D gene uncertain. The CDR3 reads CASSPRDEQYF. The CDR3 region has the DNA TGTGCCAGCAGCCCCCGGGACGAGCAGTACTTC.